The 29 T cell receptor beta chains in this list originate from one sample, sequenced in a study of T cell responses to AZD1222 COVID-19 vaccine. Repertoires were generated with immunoSEQ multiplex PCR, while TCRdb's copy carries only in-frame clones and drops some. The sample yields roughly 120,000 clones, 80% to 95% seen once. The starting material was peripheral blood, obtained 28 days after the second dose of the MenACWY control vaccine. The receptors here all came from an adult who received the MenACWY meningococcal vaccine as a control.

The V call is TRBV7-9, the J call TRBJ2-1; no firm D call. V lost 5 bases and J lost 8, with 10 bases in between. CDR1 and CDR2 (germline): SEHNR, FQNEAQ (reference sequence). The CDR3 contains 12 residues. In DNA form, the CDR3 reads TGTGCCAGCAGCCCCGTAGGCGATGAGCAGTTCTTC. This codes for CASSPVGDEQFF.

V usage is TRBV29-1 and J usage is TRBJ1-2; a weak D match, TRBD1 (5 bases). Germline V gene lookup returns CDR1 SQVTM and CDR2 ANQGSEA. The V end lost 5 bases, the J end lost 4 bases, and 11 bases lay between the germline ends. The CDR3 has 12 amino acids. CDR3 nucleotide sequence: TGCAGCGTTTCAGGGTTCGGCTATGGCTACACCTTC. Translating gives CSVSGFGYGYTF. Full variable domain (outside the CDR3, taken from reference TRBV29-1 and TRBJ1-2): SAVISQKPSRDICQRGTSLTIQCQVDSQVTMMFWYRQQPGQSLTLIATANQGSEATYESGFVIDKFPISRPNLTFSTLTVSNMSPEDSSIYLCSVSGFGYGYTFGSGTRLTVV.

The V call is TRBV4-1, the J call TRBJ1-6; 11 nucleotides match TRBD1. V trimming: 5 bases; J trimming: 9 bases; junction bases outside the gene matches: 12. The CDR3 sequence is 17 residues long. Germline CDR1 reads MGHRA; CDR2 reads YSYEKL. The CDR3 loop is CASSWPGTGGVGSPLHF. DNA of the CDR3: TGCGCCAGCAGCTGGCCCGGGACAGGGGGTGTCGGTTCACCCCTCCACTTT.

The chain has TRBV2 and TRBJ2-1, with D perhaps given as TRBD1 or TRBD2 (6 bases each). This CDR3 contains 13 residues. Trimming pared 2 bases from V and 12 bases from J, leaving 14 bases between. Germline CDR1 reads SNHLY; CDR2 reads FYNNEI. CDR3 in DNA: TGTGCCAGCAGTGAACTGGGGGGCCAGCGGCAGTTCTTC. Protein sequence: CASSELGGQRQFF. Full variable domain (rest looked up from reference TRBV2 and TRBJ2-1): EPEVTQTPSHQVTQMGQEVILRCVPISNHLYFYWYRQILGQKVEFLVSFYNNEISEKSEIFDDQFSVERPDGSNFTLKIRSTKLEDSAMYFCASSELGGQRQFFGPGTRLTVL.

The chain is built from TRBV6-2 or TRBV6-3 and TRBJ2-7, with D possibly TRBD1 on 5 matching bases. CDR1 and CDR2 from the germline V gene are MNHEY and SVGEGT. There are 13 residues in the CDR3. Trimming left V 5 bases short and J 2 bases short, with 10 bases between. The CDR3 sequence: CASSRDRTYEQYV. For the CDR3, the DNA is TGTGCCAGCAGTCGCGACAGAACCTACGAGCAGTACGTC.

The V call is TRBV7-9, the J call TRBJ2-7, with TRBD1 identical over 7 bases. CDR3 length: 15 amino acids. Germline-derived CDR1 and CDR2 are SEHNR and FQNEAQ (reference sequence). V was clipped by 5 bases and J by 0 bases; unmatched bases: 7. The CDR3 region has the DNA TGTGCCAGCAGCCGGACAGGCTATAGCTCCTACGAGCAGTACTTC. Amino acid sequence: CASSRTGYSSYEQYF.

The chain is built from TRBV13 and TRBJ2-1; tentative D call: TRBD2 (5 bases). Trimming took off 5 bases at V and 2 bases at J, with 13 bases between the two ends. Germline V lookup: CDR1 PRHDT, CDR2 FYEKMQ (reference sequence). This CDR3 contains 15 residues. The CDR3 here is CASSPIGGPYNEQFF. In DNA, the CDR3 is TGTGCCAGCAGCCCCATCGGAGGCCCCTACAATGAGCAGTTCTTC. Variable domain in full (rest from reference TRBV13 and TRBJ2-1): AAGVIQSPRHLIKEKRETATLKCYPIPRHDTVYWYQQGPGQDPQFLISFYEKMQSDKGSIPDRFSAQQFSDYHSELNMSSLELGDSALYFCASSPIGGPYNEQFFGPGTRLTVL.

The chain employs TRBV19 and TRBJ1-5; D not certain. The V end was cut by 3 bases, the J end by 5 bases, with 14 bases between. The CDR3 has 15 amino acids. From germline, CDR1 is LNHDA and CDR2 SQIVND (reference sequence). This chain's CDR3 is CASSIGDARDQPQHF. The CDR3 DNA sequence: TGTGCCAGTAGTATCGGCGACGCTCGCGATCAGCCCCAGCATTTT.

This chain links TRBV25-1 with TRBJ1-2; 9 bases are shared with TRBD1. The CDR3 contains 14 residues. J was trimmed by 7 bases and V by 6 bases; bases with no gene match: 9. Germline CDR1 is MGHDK and CDR2 is SYGVNS. The CDR3 bases are TGTGCCAGCAGCAACGACAGGGGGTCAGGTGGCTACACCTTC. This sequence encodes CASSNDRGSGGYTF.

This rearrangement joins TRBV18 to TRBJ2-1, with 7 bases fitting TRBD2. Germline V lookup: CDR1 KGHSH, CDR2 LQKENI. The J segment lost 8 bases and the V segment lost 4 bases, leaving 8 bases of the junction unmatched. This CDR3 has 14 amino acids. The DNA of the CDR3 is TGTGCCAGCTCACGGGCCAGCGGGGTACATGAGCAGTTCTTC. Protein: CASSRASGVHEQFF. The full variable domain, with the rest looked up from reference TRBV18 and TRBJ2-1, is NAGVMQNPRHLVRRRGQEARLRCSPMKGHSHVYWYRQLPEEGLKFMVYLQKENIIDESGMPKERFSAEFPKEGPSILRIQQVVRGDSAAYFCASSRASGVHEQFFGPGTRLTVL.

The chain recombines TRBV9 with TRBJ2-1; 7 nucleotides line up with TRBD1. The CDR3 runs to 13 residues. Per the germline V gene, CDR1 is SGDLS and CDR2 is YYNGEE. J gave up 3 bases and V 4 bases, and 1 base lay outside the gene matches. CDR3 protein: CASSNRGYNEQFF. For the CDR3, the DNA is TGTGCCAGCAGCAACAGGGGCTACAATGAGCAGTTCTTC.

The V call is TRBV6-6, the J call TRBJ2-3; TRBD2 aligns across 12 bases. The CDR3 covers 18 residues. The V gene end was trimmed by 5 bases and the J gene end by 2 bases; junction bases not matched to a gene: 11. Germline V gene lookup returns CDR1 MNHNY and CDR2 SVGAGI (reference sequence). The CDR3 sequence: CASSPQALAGGLTDTQYF. DNA of the CDR3: TGTGCCAGCAGTCCCCAGGCACTAGCGGGAGGTCTCACAGATACGCAGTATTTT.

By sample fraction, this clone is large. The chain uses TRBV19 and TRBJ2-7; maybe TRBD2 (6 bases). The V end was cut by 4 bases, the J end by 4 bases, with 11 bases between. Germline V lookup: CDR1 LNHDA, CDR2 SQIVND (reference sequence). This CDR3 comprises 13 residues. In DNA form, the CDR3 reads TGTGCCAGTAGTAATATTGGAGGGTACGAGCAGTACTTC. It translates to CASSNIGGYEQYF.

This rearrangement joins TRBV15 to TRBJ2-7, with D perhaps being TRBD1 or TRBD2 (5 bases each). CDR1 and CDR2 from the germline V gene are LNHNV and YYDKDF (reference sequence). The CDR3 runs 16 residues. V was clipped by 0 bases and J by 0 bases, with 12 bases between them. The CDR3 here is CATSRDFGAVSYEQYV. The CDR3 DNA is TGTGCCACCAGCAGAGATTTCGGGGCAGTCTCCTACGAGCAGTACGTC.

The chain recombines TRBV28 with TRBJ2-1; D tentatively reads TRBD1 or TRBD2 (5 bases each). The V gene lost 2 bases and the J gene lost 2 bases, with 19 bases spanning the gap. The CDR3 has 18 residues. Germline CDR1 reads MDHEN; CDR2 reads SYDVKM. DNA for the CDR3: TGTGCCAGCAGTTTACGACTCTTTGGGGGAGAAACCTACAATGAGCAGTTCTTC. Translated: CASSLRLFGGETYNEQFF.

Here the CDR3 reads CAISAQGVGGYF. In nucleotides, the CDR3 is TGTGCCATCAGTGCACAGGGGGTCGGTGGGTACTTC. This sequence joins TRBV10-3 and TRBJ2-7, with 8 positions matching TRBD1. CDR3 length: 12 amino acids. The J segment lost 12 bases and the V segment lost 4 bases, leaving 8 bases of the junction unmatched. Germline V gene data show CDR1 as ENHRY and CDR2 as SYGVKD.

The rearrangement uses TRBV4-3 and TRBJ1-3, with D possibly being TRBD1 (6 bases). This CDR3 is built from 16 residues. Germline assignment: CDR1 LGHNA and CDR2 YSLEER. V lost 4 bases and J lost 0, with 13 bases in between. CDR3 sequence: CASSRIGGSSGNTIYF. CDR3 DNA sequence: TGCGCCAGCAGCCGCATAGGGGGAAGCTCTGGAAACACCATATATTTT.

The rearrangement links TRBV18 to TRBJ1-1; D is perhaps TRBD1 (6 bases). The CDR3 sequence is 14 residues long. Germline CDR1 is KGHSH and CDR2 is LQKENI. Trimming stripped 7 bases from V and 5 bases from J, with 17 bases between. The chain's CDR3 is CASFDRLGGTEAFF. The CDR3 bases are TGTGCCAGCTTTGACCGGTTAGGGGGTACTGAAGCTTTCTTT.

V gene TRBV19 combines with J gene TRBJ1-2; D unclear. The CDR3 is 14 residues long. Germline values: CDR1 LNHDA, CDR2 SQIVND (reference sequence). Trimming removed 2 bases at V and 1 base at J, with 8 bases between. CDR3 residues: CASSISSRNYGYTF. The CDR3 DNA reads as TGTGCCAGTAGTATATCTTCCCGTAACTATGGCTACACCTTC.

The J gene is TRBJ2-7, the V gene TRBV4-1, with 8 bases lining up with TRBD1. CDR3 size: 13 residues. Per germline, CDR1 MGHRA and CDR2 YSYEKL. V trimming: 2 bases; J trimming: 4 bases; junction bases outside the gene matches: 1. The CDR3 DNA sequence: TGCGCCAGCAGCCAAAGACAGGGGTACGAGCAGTACGTC. As protein: CASSQRQGYEQYV.

The V call is TRBV11-3, the J call TRBJ2-5, with D uncertain. Per germline, CDR1 SGHNT and CDR2 YENEEA. Trimming took off 1 base at V and 1 base at J, with 10 bases between the two ends. The CDR3 consists of 15 residues. This chain's CDR3 is CASSLGGLSQETQYF. In DNA form, the CDR3 reads TGTGCCAGCAGCTTAGGGGGTTTGTCCCAAGAGACCCAGTACTTC.

The chain recombines TRBV5-6 with TRBJ2-7; the match to TRBD1 covers 9 bases. J was trimmed by 3 bases and V by 5 bases; bases with no gene match: 9. The CDR3 is 15 amino acids. Germline-derived CDR1 and CDR2 are SGHDT and YYEEEE. In nucleotides, the CDR3 is TGTGCCAGCAGGAGGCCGGGACAGGGCCTCTACGAGCAGTACTTC. Translation: CASRRPGQGLYEQYF.

V and J are TRBV6-2 or TRBV6-3 and TRBJ2-3; D is perhaps TRBD2 (7 bases). CDR3 length equals 15 residues. Germline CDR1 reads MNHEY; CDR2 reads SVGEGT. Trimming removed 2 bases from V and 7 bases from J, with 16 bases in between. CDR3 bases: TGTGCCAGCAGTTACGGTACGCGGGGGCGAAATACGCAGTATTTT. It specifies CASSYGTRGRNTQYF.

The chain is built from TRBV29-1 and TRBJ1-5; 8 bases match TRBD1. Germline lookup yields CDR1 SQVTM and CDR2 ANQGSEA. This CDR3 contains 17 residues. Trimming took 5 bases from V and 4 from J; bases not matched to a gene: 16. The CDR3 is CSVSLPGSGGANQPQHF. The CDR3 nucleotides are TGCAGCGTTAGCCTCCCCGGCTCAGGGGGCGCGAATCAGCCCCAGCATTTT.

The chain uses TRBV2 and TRBJ1-5; no reliable D call. Germline loops: CDR1 SNHLY, CDR2 FYNNEI. The CDR3 consists of 14 residues. Trimming stripped 6 bases from V and 4 bases from J, with 13 bases between. CDR3 sequence reads: CASSIDFENQPQHF. The DNA of the CDR3 is TGTGCCAGCAGCATAGATTTTGAGAATCAGCCCCAGCATTTT. The full variable domain, rest sourced from reference TRBV2 and TRBJ1-5, is EPEVTQTPSHQVTQMGQEVILRCVPISNHLYFYWYRQILGQKVEFLVSFYNNEISEKSEIFDDQFSVERPDGSNFTLKIRSTKLEDSAMYFCASSIDFENQPQHFGDGTRLSIL.

V usage is TRBV5-1 and J usage is TRBJ1-1, with 9 bases fitting TRBD1. V shed 1 base and J 0 bases; nucleotides not matched to a gene: 4. The CDR3 covers 16 residues. Germline-derived CDR1 and CDR2 are SGHRS and YFSETQ. The CDR3 DNA reads as TGCGCCAGCAGCTTGTCCTGGACAGGGGTGAACACTGAAGCTTTCTTT. Amino acid sequence: CASSLSWTGVNTEAFF.

This chain links TRBV29-1 with TRBJ1-5, with 7 bases aligning to TRBD1. Trimming cost V 6 bases and J 0 bases; bases outside gene matches: 5. The CDR3 has 14 amino acids. Germline lookup yields CDR1 SQVTM and CDR2 ANQGSEA. The chain's CDR3 is CSVGDRYSNQPQHF. As DNA, the CDR3 is TGCAGCGTGGGGGACAGATATAGCAATCAGCCCCAGCATTTT.

The J gene is TRBJ2-2, the V gene TRBV7-9; 10 bases map to TRBD2. The junction had 8 bases not matched to a gene; V was cut back by 5 bases and J by 5 bases. In germline, CDR1 is SEHNR, CDR2 FQNEAQ (reference sequence). The CDR3 loop spans 16 amino acids. CDR3 region: CASSPQRGGGTGELFF. The CDR3 DNA sequence: TGTGCCAGCAGCCCTCAGCGGGGGGGCGGTACCGGGGAGCTGTTTTTT.

Concerning this clone itself: In the same sample, other DNA sequences code for this CDR3. V gene TRBV12-3 or TRBV12-4 combines with J gene TRBJ2-3, with no clear D. The CDR3 is 11 amino acids. Trimming cost V 0 bases and J 5 bases, with 0 bases left between them. The CDR3 DNA reads TGTGCCAGCAGTTTAGCAGATACGCAGTATTTT. Translation: CASSLADTQYF.